This TCR beta chain was recovered during a study of blood T cell repertoires in COVID-19. Using immunoSEQ multiplex PCR, the repertoire was profiled, and TCRdb retains in-frame clones only, with some absent. Altogether 250,000 or so clones are present, about 80% being singletons, with the ten largest covering 1.5% to 2%. The CDR3 covers 15 residues. Germline CDR1 is SNHLY and CDR2 is FYNNEI. Trimming removed 3 bases from V and 4 bases from J; junction bases left unmatched: 7. Sequencing was performed on peripheral blood. This chain joins TRBV2 and TRBJ2-7, with 9 positions matching TRBD1. This receptor was taken from a woman older than 75 with acute or convalescent COVID-19. This CDR3 reads CASSEPGQGAYEQYF. As DNA, the CDR3 is TGTGCCAGCAGTGAGCCGGGACAGGGAGCGTACGAGCAGTACTTC. Supplemented by reference TRBV2 and TRBJ2-7, the full variable domain reads EPEVTQTPSHQVTQMGQEVILRCVPISNHLYFYWYRQILGQKVEFLVSFYNNEISEKSEIFDDQFSVERPDGSNFTLKIRSTKLEDSAMYFCASSEPGQGAYEQYFGPGTRLTVT.